The 23 T cell receptor beta chains given below trace back to one sample, sequenced in a study of CD8 T cells in ankylosing spondylitis. Each CDR3 protein gets one entry after TCRdb re-called the 5' RACE reads with MiXCR. The sample contains about 160,000 distinct CDR3 sequences, around 18% of which appear only once. The sequenced sample was blood, either unsorted or a sorted T cell fraction (not recorded which). Receptors originate from a male donor with ankylosing spondylitis or in good health (not recorded which).

The chain uses TRBV7-9 and TRBJ2-3; D gene unclear. This CDR3 is 15 amino acids long. In germline, CDR1 is SEHNR, CDR2 FQNEAQ (reference sequence). Trimming stripped 5 bases from V and 4 bases from J, with 16 bases between. The CDR3 protein is CASSPAGEEADTQYF. DNA of the CDR3: TGTGCCAGCAGCCCCGCTGGGGAAGAGGCAGATACGCAGTATTTT.

This clonotype was recorded many times. CDR3 residues: CASSLDGMGMNTEAFF. CDR3 nucleotide sequence: TGCGCCAGCAGCTTGGACGGGATGGGGATGAACACTGAAGCTTTCTTT. This sequence joins TRBV5-1 and TRBJ1-1, with D uncertain. Trimming removed 0 bases from V and 0 bases from J, with 12 bases in between. CDR1 is SGHRS and CDR2 is YFSETQ in the germline V gene. CDR3 length: 16 residues.

This clonotype was picked up a small number of times. The chain employs TRBV10-1 and TRBJ2-4; D unresolved. Germline CDR1 WNHNN, CDR2 SYGVQD (reference sequence). The length of the CDR3 is 13 residues. V lost 3 bases and J lost 5, with 8 bases in between. In DNA form, the CDR3 reads TGCGCCAGCAGTGATACAGAAGAAAACATTCAGTACTTC. Encoded protein: CASSDTEENIQYF.

This clonotype appeared many times. The chain's CDR3 is CASSSGQGNTGELFF. Here the CDR3 DNA reads TGCGCCAGCAGCTCGGGACAGGGGAACACCGGGGAGCTGTTTTTT. The chain is built from TRBV5-1 and TRBJ2-2; 9 positions agree with TRBD1. J lost 1 base, V lost 3 bases, and 1 base had no gene match. Germline V gives CDR1 SGHRS, CDR2 YFSETQ. The length of the CDR3 is 15 residues. The whole variable domain, filled in from reference TRBV5-1 and TRBJ2-2, reads KAGVTQTPRYLIKTRGQQVTLSCSPISGHRSVSWYQQTPGQGLQFLFEYFSETQRNKGNFPGRFSGRQFSNSRSEMNVSTLELGDSALYLCASSSGQGNTGELFFGEGSRLTVL.

This clonotype was counted at least ten times. The chain carries TRBV20-1 and TRBJ2-5, with TRBD2 identical over 10 bases. Germline loops: CDR1 DFQATT, CDR2 SNEGSKA (reference sequence). V lost 7 bases, J lost 3 bases, and 5 bases stayed unmatched. This CDR3 region has 13 residues. The CDR3 bases are TGCAGTGGCGAACTAGCGGGAAAAGAGACCCAGTACTTC. Translating it yields CSGELAGKETQYF.

The chain joins TRBV29-1 to TRBJ2-1; TRBD2 agrees at 12 bases. This CDR3 comprises 16 residues. With 4 bases clipped from V and 3 bases from J, the junction kept 7 bases outside the gene matches. Germline V lookup: CDR1 SQVTM, CDR2 ANQGSEA. CDR3 sequence (DNA): TGCAGCGTTGGTCTAGCGGGAGGGCCAGGCTACAATGAGCAGTTCTTC. It yields the protein CSVGLAGGPGYNEQFF.

This clonotype has just a few counts. The chain carries TRBV4-1 and TRBJ2-7; 10 bases map to TRBD1. V shed 1 base and J 4 bases; nucleotides not matched to a gene: 4. The CDR3 sequence is 15 residues long. The germline V gene encodes CDR1 MGHRA and CDR2 YSYEKL. The CDR3 nucleotides read TGCGCCAGCAGCCAAGTTCCGGGACAGGGGTACGAGCAGTACTTC. This codes for CASSQVPGQGYEQYF.

The CDR3 DNA reads TGTGCCAGCAGCTTACAACCGGGGGCGAGCACTGAAGCTTTCTTT. It encodes CASSLQPGASTEAFF. J is TRBJ1-1 and V is TRBV7-8; D perhaps matches TRBD1 (6 bases). The CDR3 sequence is 15 residues long. V was shortened by 2 bases and J by 4 bases, with 14 bases between the two germline ends. Germline lookup yields CDR1 SGHVS and CDR2 FQNEAQ.

J is TRBJ2-1 and V is TRBV16; the match to TRBD1 covers 10 bases. CDR1 is KGHSY, CDR2 FQNENV, per germline. CDR3 length: 15 amino acids. With V trimmed by 4 bases and J by 4 bases, 4 bases remained unmatched. The CDR3 region has the DNA TGTGCCAGCAGCCCTGACAGGGGGCATTACAATGAGCAGTTCTTC. As protein: CASSPDRGHYNEQFF.

Note on this clonotype: This may be a read error, as it is one base from a much larger clone. This chain links TRBV29-1 with TRBJ2-1; 7 bases are shared with TRBD2. Germline V gives CDR1 SQVTM, CDR2 ANQGSEA. The CDR3 contains 12 residues. The chain's CDR3 is CSVEGGSAGQLF. The CDR3 coding sequence is TGCAGCGTTGAAGGGGGCTCAGCGGGGCAGCTCTTC.

This clonotype was detected only a few times. This chain uses TRBV20-1 with TRBJ2-1, with D perhaps TRBD1 (6 bases). The CDR3 loop spans 12 amino acids. Trimming removed 4 bases at V and 8 bases at J, with 12 bases between. Germline lookup yields CDR1 DFQATT and CDR2 SNEGSKA (reference sequence). The CDR3: CSATGRQDEQFF. As DNA, the CDR3 is TGCAGTGCTACGGGGCGACAGGATGAGCAGTTCTTC.

J is TRBJ1-5 and V is TRBV28, with a tentative D call TRBD1 (5 bases). Trimming took 7 bases from V and 6 from J, leaving 16 bases between them. The CDR3 covers 14 residues. The V gene's germline CDR1 is MDHEN and CDR2 SYDVKM. The DNA of the CDR3 is TGTGCCAGCACGCCGGGGGGGGTTGTTCAGCCCCAGCATTTT. Its protein product is CASTPGGVVQPQHF.

This chain uses TRBV29-1 with TRBJ2-1, with D perhaps given as TRBD1 or TRBD2 (5 bases each). The germline V gene encodes CDR1 SQVTM and CDR2 ANQGSEA. Trimming stripped 7 bases from V and 4 bases from J, with 14 bases between. CDR3 length: 13 amino acids. The DNA of the CDR3 is TGCAGCGGAGGGGCTCCCCGGTACAATGAGCAGTTCTTC. It encodes CSGGAPRYNEQFF.

This clonotype was observed a handful of times. J is TRBJ2-5 and V is TRBV4-1; D may be TRBD1 or TRBD2 (6 bases each). This CDR3 contains 17 residues. Trimming left V 2 bases short and J 2 bases short, with 18 bases between. CDR1 and CDR2 (germline): MGHRA, YSYEKL. The CDR3 region has the DNA TGCGCCAGCAGCCAATGGGGGGCAGGGCGACCTCAAGAGACCCAGTACTTC. Its translation: CASSQWGAGRPQETQYF.

This chain links TRBV5-4 with TRBJ2-2, with TRBD1 matching 9 bases. Germline V gene data show CDR1 as SGHNT and CDR2 as YYREEE (reference sequence). After removal of 6 bases from V and 6 bases from J, the junction contained 9 bases not matched to a gene. This CDR3 contains 15 residues. For the CDR3, the DNA is TGTGCCAGCATTAGGGACAGGGCAATGTCCGGGGAGCTGTTTTTT. Translated: CASIRDRAMSGELFF.

J is TRBJ2-7 and V is TRBV6-1; D may correspond to TRBD1 or TRBD2 (6 bases each). V was shortened by 5 bases and J by 7 bases, with 12 bases between the two germline ends. The V gene's germline CDR1 is MNHNS and CDR2 SASEGT. This CDR3 is 12 amino acids long. The CDR3 sequence is CASSTQGLEQYF. The CDR3, as DNA: TGTGCCAGCAGTACACAGGGACTGGAGCAGTACTTC.

At least ten counts were recorded for this clonotype. The chain couples TRBV20-1 to TRBJ2-3, with D hard to call. The CDR3 loop spans 16 amino acids. Looked up from germline, CDR1 is DFQATT and CDR2 is SNEGSKA (reference sequence). V lost 0 bases to trimming and J lost 6 bases, with 19 bases between them. The CDR3 protein is CSAREGHSGWVDTQYF. The CDR3 region has the DNA TGCAGTGCTAGAGAGGGCCATTCTGGCTGGGTGGATACGCAGTATTTT.

This sequence joins TRBV2 and TRBJ2-1; TRBD1 matches 8 bases. The CDR3 spans 16 residues. V was pared by 6 bases and J by 6 bases, with 13 bases of the junction left unmatched. Germline CDR1 is SNHLY and CDR2 is FYNNEI. CDR3 DNA sequence: TGTGCCAGCAGATTCACTGGTCAGGGGGCATGCAATGAGCAGTTCTTC. Its protein is CASRFTGQGACNEQFF.

The rearrangement joins TRBV27 to TRBJ2-1; D might be TRBD2 (5 bases). CDR3 length: 10 residues. The V gene's germline CDR1 is MNHEY and CDR2 SMNVEV (reference sequence). Trimming left V 8 bases short and J 7 bases short, with 6 bases between. CDR3 protein: CASPGNEQFF. The CDR3 nucleotides read TGTGCCAGCCCGGGGAATGAGCAGTTCTTC.

This clonotype was counted ten times or more. The V gene is TRBV24-1, the J gene TRBJ2-1, with TRBD1 as a possible D gene (5 bases). The germline gives CDR1 KGHDR, CDR2 SFDVKD. Trimming took 3 bases from V and 1 from J, leaving 15 bases between them. The CDR3 has 17 amino acids. The CDR3 nucleotides are TGTGCCACCAGTGATGTTGGACACGGCGTTTCCTACAATGAGCAGTTCTTC. Its protein is CATSDVGHGVSYNEQFF.

This clonotype came up a few times. The chain carries TRBV7-9 and TRBJ2-1, with D hard to call. V was cut by 4 bases and J by 10 bases, with 5 bases left in between. Germline CDR1 reads SEHNR; CDR2 reads FQNEAQ (reference sequence). The CDR3 covers 10 residues. The CDR3 protein is CASSSLEQFF. The CDR3 DNA follows: TGTGCCAGCAGCTCCCTGGAGCAGTTCTTC. The full variable domain, with the rest looked up from reference TRBV7-9 and TRBJ2-1, is DTGVSQNPRHKITKRGQNVTFRCDPISEHNRLYWYRQTLGQGPEFLTYFQNEAQLEKSRLLSDRFSAERPKGSFSTLEIQRTEQGDSAMYLCASSSLEQFFGPGTRLTVL.

The chain is built from TRBV5-4 and TRBJ2-7; 11 nucleotides line up with TRBD2. V was pared by 4 bases and J by 2 bases, with 5 bases of the junction left unmatched. CDR3 length equals 15 residues. The germline V gene encodes CDR1 SGHNT and CDR2 YYREEE (reference sequence). The CDR3 DNA reads TGTGCCAGCAGCCCACTAGCGGGAGATACCTACGAGCAGTACTTC. As protein: CASSPLAGDTYEQYF.

There are many counts of this clonotype. The chain has TRBV12-3 or TRBV12-4 and TRBJ1-2; no clear D gene. This CDR3 comprises 14 residues. V shed 1 base and J shed 4 bases, with 10 bases lying between them. Written as DNA, the CDR3 is TGTGCCAGCAGTTTAGGGGTCGAGGGCTATGGCTACACCTTC. It translates to CASSLGVEGYGYTF.